A selection of T cell receptor beta chains follows, all from one sample in a study of cytomegalovirus exposure and HLA in healthy donors. Only in-frame clones appear in the TCRdb table, and some are missing; sequencing was by immunoSEQ multiplex PCR. This table has about 160,000 clones, around three quarters appearing once. Sequencing was done on a sample of PBMCs. These receptors were collected from a man aged 30 to 39 in good health and CMV-seropositive. Both conserved end residues are part of each CDR3. The order of the fields is V gene, D gene, clone size, J gene, CDR3 DNA, CDR3 protein. D genes are given only for firm matches. Only some rows state a clone size, as once, few, many or a class for expanded clones.

>TRBV20-1|NA|NA|TRBJ2-1
TGCAGTGCTATCCCAGTGGTTGAGCAGTTCTTC
CSAIPVVEQFF
>TRBV19|NA|NA|TRBJ1-2
TGTGCCAGTAGTATAAGCCCCCGAGGGAACTATGGCTACACCTTC
CASSISPRGNYGYTF
>TRBV27|TRBD1|once|TRBJ1-4
TGTGCCAGCAGAAGACAGGGGAATGGTGAAAAACTGTTTTTT
CASRRQGNGEKLFF
>TRBV5-1|TRBD1|NA|TRBJ2-3
TGCGCCAGCAGCTTGGCTTTGACAGGGTCTGGCACAGATACGCAGTATTTT
CASSLALTGSGTDTQYF
>TRBV6-5|TRBD1|once|TRBJ2-3
TGTGCCAGCAGACAGGGGTCCTCCACAGATACGCAGTATTTT
CASRQGSSTDTQYF
>TRBV28|NA|few|TRBJ1-5
TGTGCCAGCAGAACAGGGACCAATCAGCCCCAGCATTTT
CASRTGTNQPQHF
>TRBV15|NA|NA|TRBJ2-3
TGTGCCACCAGCATATCCACAGATACGCAGTATTTT
CATSISTDTQYF
>TRBV2|NA|NA|TRBJ2-7
TGTGCCAGCACCCCCCAGAACGAGCAGTACTTC
CASTPQNEQYF
>TRBV30|TRBD1|NA|TRBJ2-2
TGTGCCTGGACTTCCACTCGGGACAGTGTCACGTCGTACCGGACCGGGGAGCTGTTTTTT
CAWTSTRDSVTSYRTGELFF
>TRBV18|TRBD1|NA|TRBJ2-5
TGTGCCAGCGACAGGGTTGGCGAGACCCAGTACTTC
CASDRVGETQYF